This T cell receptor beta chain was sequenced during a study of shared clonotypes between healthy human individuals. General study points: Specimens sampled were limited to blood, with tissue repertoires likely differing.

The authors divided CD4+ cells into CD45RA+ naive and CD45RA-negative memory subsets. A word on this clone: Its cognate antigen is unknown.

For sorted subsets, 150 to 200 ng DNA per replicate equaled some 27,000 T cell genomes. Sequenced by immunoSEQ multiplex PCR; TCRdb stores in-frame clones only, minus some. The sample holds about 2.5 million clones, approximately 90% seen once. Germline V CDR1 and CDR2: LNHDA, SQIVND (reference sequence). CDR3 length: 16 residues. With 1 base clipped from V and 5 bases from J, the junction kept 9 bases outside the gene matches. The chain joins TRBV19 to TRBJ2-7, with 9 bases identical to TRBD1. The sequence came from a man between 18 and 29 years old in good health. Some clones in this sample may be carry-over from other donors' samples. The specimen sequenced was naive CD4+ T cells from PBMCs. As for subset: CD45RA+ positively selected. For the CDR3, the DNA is TGTGCCAGTAGTATAGGCACTTCGGGACAGGGCCACGAGCAGTACTTC. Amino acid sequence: CASSIGTSGQGHEQYF. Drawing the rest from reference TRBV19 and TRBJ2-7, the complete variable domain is DGGITQSPKYLFRKEGQNVTLSCEQNLNHDAMYWYRQDPGQGLRLIYYSQIVNDFQKGDIAEGYSVSREKKESFPLTVTSAQKNPTAFYLCASSIGTSGQGHEQYFGPGTRLTVT.